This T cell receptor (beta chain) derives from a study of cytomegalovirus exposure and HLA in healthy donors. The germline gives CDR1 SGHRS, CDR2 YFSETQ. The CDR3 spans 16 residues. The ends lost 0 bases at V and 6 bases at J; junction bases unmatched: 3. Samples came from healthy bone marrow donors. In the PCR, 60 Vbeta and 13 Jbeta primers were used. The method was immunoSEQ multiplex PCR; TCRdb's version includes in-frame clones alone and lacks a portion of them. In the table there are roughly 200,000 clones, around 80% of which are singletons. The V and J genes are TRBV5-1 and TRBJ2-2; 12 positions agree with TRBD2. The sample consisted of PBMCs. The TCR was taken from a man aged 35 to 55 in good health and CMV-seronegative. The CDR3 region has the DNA TGCGCCAGCAGCTTGGCTAGCGGGAGGGCCCCCGGGGAGCTGTTTTTT. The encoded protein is CASSLASGRAPGELFF. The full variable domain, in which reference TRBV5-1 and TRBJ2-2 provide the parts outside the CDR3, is KAGVTQTPRYLIKTRGQQVTLSCSPISGHRSVSWYQQTPGQGLQFLFEYFSETQRNKGNFPGRFSGRQFSNSRSEMNVSTLELGDSALYLCASSLASGRAPGELFFGEGSRLTVL.